This is a list of T cell receptor beta chains from one sample in a study of CD8 T cells in Susac syndrome. TCRdb processed the immunoSEQ multiplex PCR reads anew with MiXCR; each CDR3 protein has one entry. The table lists some 300,000 distinct CDR3 sequences, approximately 85% of them singletons. The material sequenced was CD8+ T cells from PBMCs. These receptors all stem from a human donor with multiple sclerosis. The CDR3 runs from the conserved cysteine through the conserved F or W. Fields, in order: J gene, clone size, D gene, V gene, CDR3 protein, CDR3 DNA. The D gene is left open where the match is weak. Clone size is given for some rows only: seen once, a few or many times, or a class if the clone is expanded.

TRBJ1-1 | . | TRBD1 | TRBV19 | CASSTPDRGEIEAFF | TGTGCCAGTAGTACCCCGGACAGGGGGGAAATTGAAGCTTTCTTT
TRBJ2-7 | few | TRBD2 | TRBV6-5 | CASAGEYPYEQYF | TGTGCCAGCGCGGGAGAGTACCCCTACGAGCAGTACTTC
TRBJ2-7 | . | . | TRBV9 | CASSVAGERAYEQYF | TGTGCCAGCAGCGTAGCGGGAGAAAGGGCCTACGAGCAGTACTTC
TRBJ2-6 | . | TRBD1 | TRBV4-3 | CASSQDVVGQGSSGANVLTF | TGCGCCAGCAGCCAAGATGTGGTGGGACAGGGGTCCTCTGGGGCCAACGTCCTGACTTTC
TRBJ1-2 | once | TRBD1 | TRBV29-1 | CSVEVEEGTGLDYGYTF | TGCAGCGTTGAAGTTGAGGAGGGGACAGGGCTGGACTATGGCTACACCTTC
TRBJ2-7 | . | . | TRBV27 | CASSLDGSLFTEQYF | TGTGCCAGCAGTTTAGATGGTTCCCTCTTCACCGAGCAGTACTTC
TRBJ1-5 | . | TRBD1 | TRBV4-3 | CASSPGTGVQPQHF | TGCGCCAGCAGCCCGGGGACAGGGGTTCAGCCCCAGCATTTT
TRBJ2-7 | . | TRBD2 | TRBV7-9 | CASSAGTSGIYEQYF | TGTGCCAGCAGCGCAGGGACTAGCGGGATCTACGAGCAGTACTTC
TRBJ2-7 | . | TRBD2 | TRBV5-5 | CASSLGRESTYEQYF | TGTGCCAGCAGCTTGGGGCGGGAGTCGACCTACGAGCAGTACTTC
TRBJ2-1 | . | TRBD2 | TRBV19 | CASSPVHHRASGFTYNEQFF | TGTGCCAGTAGTCCCGTCCATCATAGGGCTAGCGGATTTACCTACAATGAGCAGTTCTTC
TRBJ1-3 | . | . | TRBV7-6 | CASSTRTATSGNTIYF | TGTGCCAGCAGCACCAGGACGGCTACCTCTGGAAACACCATATATTTT
TRBJ1-2 | . | . | TRBV6-4 | CASSDQTAGGYTF | TGTGCCAGCAGTGACCAGACGGCAGGTGGCTACACCTTC
TRBJ1-2 | . | TRBD1 | TRBV28 | CASRETGDSPRDGYTF | TGTGCCAGCAGGGAGACGGGGGACAGCCCGAGGGATGGCTACACCTTC
TRBJ1-1 | few | . | TRBV28 | CASSLVPGNTEAFF | TGTGCCAGCAGTTTGGTCCCGGGGAACACTGAAGCTTTCTTT
TRBJ1-2 | . | TRBD1 | TRBV20-1 | CSASGQGGDSGYGYTF | TGCAGTGCTAGCGGACAGGGTGGGGATTCAGGGTATGGCTACACCTTC
TRBJ2-7 | . | TRBD2 | TRBV3-1 | CASSHPEAGAYEQYF | TGTGCCAGCAGCCACCCTGAAGCGGGGGCTTACGAGCAGTACTTC
TRBJ2-7 | once | . | TRBV28 | CASRSQISYEQYF | TGTGCCAGCAGGTCACAGATTTCCTACGAGCAGTACTTC
TRBJ2-1 | . | TRBD1 | TRBV9 | CASSPPAAGQGHEQFF | TGTGCCAGCAGCCCCCCGGCAGCGGGACAGGGGCATGAGCAGTTCTTC
TRBJ2-1 | . | . | TRBV10-2 | CASRSLTDQYNEQFF | TGCGCCAGCAGGAGTTTGACAGATCAGTACAATGAGCAGTTCTTC
TRBJ2-7 | once | TRBD1 | TRBV19 | CASSSNRDSEQYF | TGTGCCAGTAGTTCCAACCGGGACAGCGAGCAGTACTTC
TRBJ1-4 | . | . | TRBV7-9 | CASLRGGTNEKLFF | TGTGCCAGCCTTCGGGGCGGAACTAATGAAAAACTGTTTTTT
TRBJ1-3 | . | TRBD1 | TRBV4-3 | CASSQVGTGAGNTIYF | TGCGCCAGCAGCCAAGTCGGGACAGGGGCTGGAAACACCATATATTTT
TRBJ2-7 | few | TRBD2 | TRBV28 | CASSLSGSAYEQYF | TGTGCCAGCAGCCTTAGCGGGAGCGCCTACGAGCAGTACTTC
TRBJ2-2 | . | . | TRBV20-1 | CSAPGNTGELFF | TGCAGTGCCCCAGGGAACACCGGGGAGCTGTTTTTT
TRBJ2-7 | few | TRBD2 | TRBV6-1 | CASSPFERLQTGGTF | TGTGCCAGCAGCCCCTTCGAGCGTTTGCAAACGGGAGGCACCTTC
TRBJ2-6 | . | . | TRBV9 | CASSVELGVAGANVLTF | TGTGCCAGCAGCGTAGAATTGGGGGTGGCTGGGGCCAACGTCCTGACTTTC
TRBJ1-4 | . | . | TRBV20-1 | CSARSLRQEKLFF | TGCAGTGCTAGGTCCCTCAGACAAGAAAAACTGTTTTTT
TRBJ2-7 | . | . | TRBV6-5 | CASSYVGDEQYF | TGTGCCAGCAGTTACGTAGGCGACGAGCAGTACTTC
TRBJ2-1 | . | TRBD1 | TRBV6-5 | CASSDGTVAYNEQFF | TGTGCCAGCAGCGACGGGACAGTGGCCTACAATGAGCAGTTCTTC
TRBJ1-2 | . | . | TRBV11-2 | CASSFDSYGYTF | TGTGCCAGCAGCTTTGACAGCTATGGCTACACCTTC
TRBJ2-1 | . | . | TRBV27 | CASVGDEQFF | TGTGCCAGCGTTGGGGATGAGCAGTTCTTC
TRBJ1-2 | . | TRBD1 | TRBV7-2 | CASSFDRGRDYGYTF | TGTGCCAGCAGCTTTGACAGGGGGCGAGACTATGGCTACACCTTC
TRBJ2-1 | . | TRBD2 | TRBV29-1 | CSVDSLGQAGLAGDEQFF | TGCAGCGTTGACAGTTTGGGACAGGCGGGACTAGCGGGGGATGAGCAGTTCTTC
TRBJ2-1 | few | . | TRBV5-1 | CASSWGLVTGLVNNEQFF | TGCGCCAGCAGCTGGGGGCTAGTAACTGGACTAGTTAACAATGAGCAGTTCTTC
TRBJ2-7 | . | . | TRBV27 | CASSGFGYEQYF | TGTGCTTCGAGCGGATTTGGCTACGAGCAGTACTTC
TRBJ2-1 | . | TRBD2 | TRBV19 | CASSKTSGSYNEQFF | TGTGCCAGTAGTAAGACTAGCGGGAGTTACAATGAGCAGTTCTTC
TRBJ2-1 | once | . | TRBV11-2 | CASSFDPTMREDSAYNEQFF | TGTGCCAGCAGCTTCGACCCGACTATGCGGGAAGATTCGGCTTACAATGAGCAGTTCTTC
TRBJ2-3 | . | TRBD2 | TRBV10-3 | CAIIGSQRDLHTDTQYF | TGTGCCATAATTGGAAGTCAGCGGGACCTTCACACAGATACGCAGTATTTT
TRBJ1-2 | . | . | TRBV4-3 | CASSHDQGGYGYTF | TGCGCCAGCAGCCACGACCAGGGCGGGTACGGCTACACCTTC
TRBJ1-1 | . | . | TRBV5-1 | CASSLVEGSDAFF | TGCGCCAGCAGCTTGGTGGAGGGATCGGATGCTTTCTTT
TRBJ2-1 | once | . | TRBV7-8 | CASSLVLRLTLGAYNEQFF | TGTGCCAGCAGCTTAGTTTTAAGACTAACCTTAGGGGCGTACAATGAGCAGTTCTTC
TRBJ2-1 | . | . | TRBV6-2/TRBV6-3 | CASSFDREGEQFF | TGTGCCAGCTCCTTTGACAGGGAGGGTGAGCAGTTCTTC
TRBJ2-7 | once | . | TRBV6-2/TRBV6-3 | CASSYDPYEQYF | TGTGCCAGCAGTTACGATCCCTACGAGCAGTACTTC
TRBJ2-1 | few | . | TRBV6-4 | CASSATGGEQFF | TGTGCCAGCAGTGCGACTGGTGGTGAGCAGTTCTTC
TRBJ2-1 | . | . | TRBV28 | CASSSPDGYHEQFF | TGTGCCAGCAGTTCGCCCGACGGTTACCATGAGCAGTTCTTC
TRBJ2-1 | . | TRBD2 | TRBV24-1 | CATSDLAGAARNEQFF | TGTGCCACCAGTGATTTAGCGGGAGCTGCAAGAAATGAGCAGTTCTTC
TRBJ2-5 | . | TRBD2 | TRBV28 | CASSFRLAGARETQYF | TGTGCCAGCAGTTTCCGACTAGCGGGAGCGAGAGAGACCCAGTACTTC
TRBJ1-2 | . | . | TRBV14 | CASSQVPPDYTF | TGTGCCAGCAGCCAAGTTCCTCCCGACTACACCTTC
TRBJ2-7 | . | . | TRBV6-2/TRBV6-3 | CASSPSGGLTYEQYF | TGTGCCAGCAGCCCGAGTGGGGGGCTTACCTACGAGCAGTACTTC
TRBJ1-1 | . | TRBD1 | TRBV28 | CASSTHRGGTEAFF | TGTGCCAGCAGTACCCACAGGGGAGGAACTGAAGCTTTCTTT
TRBJ1-5 | . | TRBD1 | TRBV6-2/TRBV6-3 | CASSYHDRGNQPQHF | TGTGCCAGCAGTTACCACGACAGGGGCAATCAGCCCCAGCATTTT
TRBJ1-5 | . | . | TRBV6-5 | CASSYPDSSGENQHF | TGTGCCAGCAGTTACCCGGACAGCTCGGGGGAGAACCAGCATTTT
TRBJ2-5 | . | . | TRBV4-3 | CASSPGRTQDQETQYF | TGCGCCAGCAGCCCCGGCCGCACACAAGACCAAGAGACCCAGTACTTC
TRBJ2-5 | . | . | TRBV7-4 | CASSLEFFGGKETQYF | TGTGCCAGCAGCTTAGAGTTTTTTGGGGGGAAAGAGACCCAGTACTTC
TRBJ1-1 | . | TRBD1 | TRBV27 | CASSLDRAPPFEAFF | TGTGCCAGCAGTTTAGACAGGGCGCCACCTTTTGAAGCTTTCTTT
TRBJ2-1 | . | TRBD2 | TRBV4-3 | CASSQDRGLTGGGSSYNEQFF | TGCGCCAGCAGCCAAGATAGGGGATTAACGGGAGGGGGGAGCTCCTACAATGAGCAGTTCTTC
TRBJ2-5 | . | . | TRBV27 | CASSRIHQETQYF | TGTGCCAGCAGCCGGATACACCAAGAGACCCAGTACTTC